This T cell receptor beta chain was observed in a study of T cells after yellow fever vaccination. Study-level background: Libraries from low-cell-number fractions were prepared with the SMART-Seq v4 Ultra Low Input RNA kit.

Template switching with 5'RACE generated the TCR cDNA and added a universal primer site and UMIs. TCRdb recomputed calls from the 5' RACE reads with MiXCR, one row per CDR3 protein. Of 500,000 to 650,000 distinct CDR3 sequences in the sample, roughly an eighth were seen once. V shed 0 bases and J 4 bases; nucleotides not matched to a gene: 14. The CDR3 consists of 19 residues. Germline CDR1 LGHDT, CDR2 YNNKEL (reference sequence). Comments on this clonotype: Its specificity is unknown.

Study-level findings and limits: Clonotypes appearing in both CD4 and CD8 compartments existed, and their share was small. The presence of abundant clonotypes contaminating from the bulk population was possible in FACS-sorted repertoires.

J is TRBJ2-5 and V is TRBV3-1, with 10 nucleotides matching TRBD2. This TCR came from a man aged 30 to 45 who received the YFV17D yellow fever vaccine. The sequencing here drew on PBMCs, taken on the day of the yellow fever booster vaccination. In nucleotides, the CDR3 is TGTGCCAGCAGCCAAGAGATTTCTGGGCTAGCGGGAGTGAGAGAGACCCAGTACTTC. Protein product: CASSQEISGLAGVRETQYF.